The TCR beta chain under discussion was sequenced for a study of T cell repertoires in cytomegalovirus infection. Study summary: The public TCR beta signatures pointed to both CMV infection and matching HLA type. Study results and limitations: Accumulated public TCR beta family frequency recognized individuals carrying CMV together with the relevant HLA. Dominating the ex vivo response were HLA-C-restricted CMV-specific TCR beta clonotypes.

This CDR3 contains 13 residues. Trimming cost V 7 bases and J 9 bases; bases outside gene matches: 9. CDR1 is SGHTA, CDR2 FQGTGA, per germline. TCRdb independently ran MiXCR on the reads; one entry per CDR3 protein. The table lists 160,000 or so distinct CDR3 sequences, about 25% of them singletons, with 11% in the top ten. A note on this clonotype: Its antigen is as yet unknown.

Sequencing was carried out using PBMCs. The receptor was isolated from a human donor in good health (CMV status not recorded). Some clones in this sample may be carry-over from other donors' samples. The rearrangement uses TRBV7-3 and TRBJ2-3; TRBD1 aligns across 8 bases. Written as DNA, the CDR3 is TGTGCCAGCATCGCGACTCAGGGGGCGACGCAGTATTTT. Translated: CASIATQGATQYF.